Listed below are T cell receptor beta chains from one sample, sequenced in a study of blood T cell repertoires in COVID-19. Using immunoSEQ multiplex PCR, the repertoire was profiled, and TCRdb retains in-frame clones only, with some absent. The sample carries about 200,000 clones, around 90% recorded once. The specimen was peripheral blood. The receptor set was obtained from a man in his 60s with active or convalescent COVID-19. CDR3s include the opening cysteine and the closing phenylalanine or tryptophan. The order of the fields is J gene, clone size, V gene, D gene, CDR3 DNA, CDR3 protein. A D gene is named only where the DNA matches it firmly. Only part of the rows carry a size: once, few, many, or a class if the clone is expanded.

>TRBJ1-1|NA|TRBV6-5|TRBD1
TGTGCCAGCAGGGGGACAGGGGGTCGGGCTTTCTTT
CASRGTGGRAFF
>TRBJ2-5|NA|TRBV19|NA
TGTGCCAGTAGTCGACAGACAAAAGAGACCCAGTACTTC
CASSRQTKETQYF
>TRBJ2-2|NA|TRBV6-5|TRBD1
TGTGCCAGCAGTCCTCGGGCAGGGGGAACCGGGGAGCTGTTTTTT
CASSPRAGGTGELFF
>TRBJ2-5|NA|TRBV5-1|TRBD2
TGCGCCAGCAGCACCGGACTAGCGGGGGGCCAAGAGACCCAGTACTTC
CASSTGLAGGQETQYF
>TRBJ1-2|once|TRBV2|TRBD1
TGTGCCAGCAGTGACAGGGGGCGGGGGTATGGCTACACCTTC
CASSDRGRGYGYTF
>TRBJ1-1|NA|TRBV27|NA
TGTGCCAGCAGTTTCGCAGAGAACACTGAAGCTTTCTTT
CASSFAENTEAFF
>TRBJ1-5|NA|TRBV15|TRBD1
TGTGCCACCAGCAGAGATCCCAGGGGGAATCAGCCCCAGCATTTT
CATSRDPRGNQPQHF
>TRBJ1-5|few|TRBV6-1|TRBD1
TGTGCCAGCAGTGAGACAGGGGGTGGGCAGCCCCAGCATTTT
CASSETGGGQPQHF
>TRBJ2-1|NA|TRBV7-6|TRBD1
TGTGCCAGCAGCTTCGGGACAGGGGCCTCCTACAATGAGCAGTTCTTC
CASSFGTGASYNEQFF
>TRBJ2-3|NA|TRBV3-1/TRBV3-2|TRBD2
TGTGCCAGCAGCCACCGACTAGCGGACACAGATACGCAGTATTTT
CASSHRLADTDTQYF
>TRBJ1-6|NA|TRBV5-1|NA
TGCGCCAGCAGCCCCAGCCCAGGGGTGTTCGGGTCACCCCTCCACTTT
CASSPSPGVFGSPLHF
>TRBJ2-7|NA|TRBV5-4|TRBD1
TGTGCCAGCAGCCCCGGGACAGGGTCCTACGAGCAGTACTTC
CASSPGTGSYEQYF
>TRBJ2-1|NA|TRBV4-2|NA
TGTGCCAGCAGCCAAGGGTATTTCGAGGAGCAGTTCTTC
CASSQGYFEEQFF
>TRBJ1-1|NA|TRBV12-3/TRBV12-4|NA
TGTGCCAGCAGTTTCACAGTGAACACTGAAGCTTTCTTT
CASSFTVNTEAFF
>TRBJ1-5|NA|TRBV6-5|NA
TGTGCCAGCAGTTACTCAGGGGCAAGCAATCAGCCCCAGCATTTT
CASSYSGASNQPQHF
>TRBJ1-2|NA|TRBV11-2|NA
TGTGCCAGCAGCTTAGGTTTGCGAGCTGGCTACACCTTC
CASSLGLRAGYTF
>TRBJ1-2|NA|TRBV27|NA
TGTGCCAGCAGTTTATCTCAGGGATATGGCTACACCTTC
CASSLSQGYGYTF
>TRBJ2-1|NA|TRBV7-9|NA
TGTGCCAGCAGCCCTAAATCGGGGGGCCACCTCAATGAGCAGTTCTTC
CASSPKSGGHLNEQFF